This T cell receptor (beta chain) was retrieved from a study of blood T cell repertoires in COVID-19. Study details: Samples came from the United States, Italy and Spain, spanning acute and convalescent COVID-19. PBMCs, B-cell-depleted T cells, or T cells provided the cDNA or gDNA that made up the material.

The cohort comprised adults aged about 18 to 100 years residing in about 25 US areas. This clone was detected only once. With 6 bases removed from V and 5 bases from J, the gap between germline ends came to 13 bases. Germline CDR1 reads SQVTM; CDR2 reads ANQGSEA. The CDR3 runs 12 residues. In the source study's methods: Reference gene primer amplification gave nucleated cell count estimates. Measured with immunoSEQ multiplex PCR; TCRdb has only the in-frame clones, and not every one. For V, J and clone size, that table is used; D and trimming come from the DNA. Here the sample spans hundreds of thousands of clones, roughly 85% being singletons.

This sequence joins TRBV29-1 and TRBJ1-2, with D possibly matching TRBD1 (5 bases). Sequences were obtained from PBMCs or T cells enriched from blood (not recorded which). The receptor's source is a woman in her forties or fifties with acute COVID-19. The CDR3 DNA reads TGCAGCGTAGCTCAGGGTCCTTATGGCTACACCTTC. This codes for CSVAQGPYGYTF.